The 28 T cell receptor beta chains in this list originate from one sample, sequenced in a study of blood T cell repertoires in COVID-19. Sequenced by immunoSEQ multiplex PCR; TCRdb stores in-frame clones only, minus some. Among about 170,000 clones, 65% to 85% were seen once, and the ten largest hold approximately 11%. Sequenced sample: peripheral blood. The receptors shown here come from a man aged 65 to 85 with active or convalescent COVID-19.

The rearrangement joins TRBV6-5 to TRBJ1-1; D may be TRBD1 (6 bases). This CDR3 comprises 14 residues. From germline, CDR1 is MNHEY and CDR2 SVGAGI. With 5 bases removed from V and 6 bases from J, the gap between germline ends came to 16 bases. This chain's CDR3 is CASSPTRGSAEAFF. The CDR3 DNA is TGTGCCAGCAGTCCGACCAGGGGTAGCGCTGAAGCTTTCTTT.

The CDR3 spells CASSLTGTSYNEQFF. CDR3 DNA: TGCGCCAGCAGCTTGACAGGGACGTCTTACAATGAGCAGTTCTTC. The J gene is TRBJ2-1, the V gene TRBV5-1, with D maybe TRBD1 (6 bases). Trimming removed 1 base from V and 4 bases from J, with 12 bases in between. The CDR3 runs 15 residues. Germline CDR1 SGHRS, CDR2 YFSETQ.

The chain links TRBV7-9 to TRBJ2-1; 9 nucleotides match TRBD2. Germline loops: CDR1 SEHNR, CDR2 FQNEAQ (reference sequence). The CDR3 is made up of 16 amino acids. Trimming removed 1 base from V and 6 bases from J; junction bases left unmatched: 7. The CDR3 here is CASSLVLTSGRNEQFF. CDR3 nucleotide sequence: TGTGCCAGCAGCTTAGTTCTGACTAGCGGACGCAATGAGCAGTTCTTC.

This chain joins TRBV28 and TRBJ2-3, with 10 bases lining up with TRBD2. The CDR3 loop spans 16 amino acids. CDR1 and CDR2 (germline): MDHEN, SYDVKM. J was trimmed by 5 bases and V by 2 bases; bases with no gene match: 7. As DNA, the CDR3 is TGTGCCAGCAGTTTAGGGTCTAGCGGGAGTGGAGATACGCAGTATTTT. Translation gives CASSLGSSGSGDTQYF.

The chain has TRBV6-6 and TRBJ2-7; 8 positions agree with TRBD2. Germline V gene lookup returns CDR1 MNHNY and CDR2 SVGAGI (reference sequence). The CDR3 length is 14 residues. Trimming removed 5 bases from V and 6 bases from J; junction bases left unmatched: 9. As DNA, the CDR3 is TGTGCCAGCAGTCGCCCTAGCGGGCCTCTCGAGCAGTACTTC. Protein: CASSRPSGPLEQYF.

The chain links TRBV9 to TRBJ2-1, with TRBD2 matching 8 bases. The V gene end was trimmed by 3 bases and the J gene end by 2 bases; junction bases not matched to a gene: 4. The V gene's germline CDR1 is SGDLS and CDR2 YYNGEE. The CDR3 has 15 residues. CDR3: CASSGSGGTYNEQFF. DNA for the CDR3: TGTGCCAGCAGCGGAAGCGGGGGAACCTACAATGAGCAGTTCTTC.

The chain is built from TRBV11-3 and TRBJ2-1; D perhaps matches TRBD2 (5 bases). The CDR3 length is 15 residues. Trimming took 6 bases from V and 0 from J, leaving 12 bases between them. Germline CDR1 is SGHNT and CDR2 is YENEEA. CDR3 coding DNA: TGTGCCAGCAGTTCCGAGGGAAGCTCCTACAATGAGCAGTTCTTC. This translates into CASSSEGSSYNEQFF.

V usage is TRBV27 and J usage is TRBJ1-2, with TRBD1 as a possible D gene (5 bases). The V end lost 5 bases, the J end lost 6 bases, and 13 bases lay between the germline ends. The CDR3 covers 13 residues. CDR1 is MNHEY and CDR2 is SMNVEV in the germline V gene (reference sequence). The CDR3 here is CASSPMGRNGYTF. In DNA form, the CDR3 reads TGTGCCAGCAGTCCTATGGGGCGGAATGGCTACACCTTC.

As DNA, the CDR3 is TGTGCCAGCAGCTCGACTACAGGGGGTCTTCGTGGAGATACGCAGTATTTT. Translation: CASSSTTGGLRGDTQYF. The genes are TRBV7-9 and TRBJ2-3; 8 nucleotides match TRBD1. The CDR3 is 17 amino acids. Trimming at V came to 4 bases and at J to 5 bases, leaving 14 bases not matched to a gene. Germline V CDR1 and CDR2: SEHNR, FQNEAQ (reference sequence).

The chain is built from TRBV4-1 and TRBJ2-7; 7 bases are a match to TRBD1. The CDR3 is made up of 15 amino acids. With V trimmed by 4 bases and J by 0 bases, 6 bases remained unmatched. CDR1 and CDR2 (germline): MGHRA, YSYEKL. The CDR3 bases are TGCGCCAGCAGCCTCAGACAGGGCCTCTCCTACGAGCAGTACTTC. Translating gives CASSLRQGLSYEQYF.

The chain carries TRBV19 and TRBJ2-5, with D possibly matching TRBD2 (5 bases). The CDR3 length is 16 residues. CDR1 and CDR2 from the germline V gene are LNHDA and SQIVND (reference sequence). Between the trimmed V and J ends, which lost 4 bases and 0 bases, there was a span of 15 bases. DNA of the CDR3: TGTGCCAGTAGTAAAACGGGATCGTCGTACCAAGAGACCCAGTACTTC. It is translated as CASSKTGSSYQETQYF.

The rearrangement uses TRBV7-8 and TRBJ2-7; D is perhaps TRBD1 or TRBD2 (6 bases each). V lost 5 bases, J lost 4 bases, and 12 bases lay in between. Germline V gene data show CDR1 as SGHVS and CDR2 as FQNEAQ. The CDR3 sequence is 13 residues long. This chain's CDR3 is CASSGGTLYEQYF. In nucleotides, the CDR3 is TGTGCCAGCAGCGGAGGGACACTGTACGAGCAGTACTTC.

The V call is TRBV2, the J call TRBJ2-1; 8 nucleotides match TRBD2. Germline trimming cut 7 bases from V and 5 bases from J; bases unmatched to any gene: 4. Per germline, CDR1 SNHLY and CDR2 FYNNEI. The CDR3 spans 13 residues. CDR3 amino acids: CASTREGDNEQFF. The CDR3 bases are TGTGCCAGCACACGGGAGGGTGACAATGAGCAGTTCTTC.

V gene TRBV29-1 combines with J gene TRBJ2-3; D is perhaps TRBD1 (5 bases). Trimming stripped 8 bases from V and 2 bases from J, with 14 bases between. Germline values: CDR1 SQVTM, CDR2 ANQGSEA. The CDR3 sequence is 13 residues long. CDR3 amino acids: CSFQGSHTDTQYF. CDR3 coding DNA: TGCAGCTTCCAGGGCTCCCACACAGATACGCAGTATTTT.

The count of this clone is one. V usage is TRBV2 and J usage is TRBJ1-2, with 12 bases lining up with TRBD1. In germline, CDR1 is SNHLY, CDR2 FYNNEI. The CDR3 runs to 16 residues. The V segment lost 5 bases and the J segment 4 bases; nucleotides outside the gene matches: 8. CDR3 sequence: CASSLTGTGGRYGYTF. The CDR3 nucleotides are TGTGCCAGCAGTCTTACCGGGACAGGGGGCCGCTATGGCTACACCTTC.

The chain recombines TRBV7-2 with TRBJ1-1; tentative D call: TRBD1 (5 bases). V was cut by 0 bases and J by 8 bases, with 19 bases left in between. CDR3 length: 16 amino acids. CDR1 SGHTA and CDR2 FQGNSA come from the germline V gene. The CDR3 nucleotides read TGTGCCAGCAGCTTAGCGGGGGGGATGGCAGGGACCGAAGCTTTCTTT. Protein: CASSLAGGMAGTEAFF.

CDR3 bases: TGTGCCAGCAGCACCCTGAGGGGGGGAGGGTACGAGCAGTACTTC. Amino acid sequence: CASSTLRGGGYEQYF. The chain is built from TRBV5-6 and TRBJ2-7; tentative D call: TRBD2 (7 bases). V shed 4 bases and J shed 4 bases, with 18 bases lying between them. The CDR3 consists of 15 residues. The germline CDR1 and CDR2 sequences are SGHDT and YYEEEE.

This chain joins TRBV10-3 and TRBJ2-5; 11 bases map to TRBD1. This CDR3 is built from 14 residues. V trimming: 2 bases; J trimming: 6 bases; junction bases outside the gene matches: 2. The germline V gene has CDR1 ENHRY and CDR2 SYGVKD. The CDR3 DNA reads TGTGCCATCAGTGAGGGGACAGGGGGGAAGACCCAGTACTTC. It translates to CAISEGTGGKTQYF.

The CDR3 region is CASSLALAKNIQYF. In nucleotides, the CDR3 is TGCGCCAGCAGCTTGGCCCTGGCCAAAAACATTCAGTACTTC. The chain employs TRBV5-1 and TRBJ2-4; D unresolved. CDR1 SGHRS and CDR2 YFSETQ come from the germline V gene. Trimming took off 0 bases at V and 1 base at J, with 5 bases between the two ends. This CDR3 comprises 14 residues.

V is TRBV27 and J is TRBJ2-6; D gene ambiguous. The CDR3 covers 14 residues. Germline assignment: CDR1 MNHEY and CDR2 SMNVEV (reference sequence). V was clipped by 5 bases and J by 0 bases, with 5 bases between them. CDR3: CASSRYSGANVLTF. Written as DNA, the CDR3 is TGTGCCAGCAGTCGTTACTCTGGGGCCAACGTCCTGACTTTC.

This clone was recorded only once. The J gene is TRBJ2-3, the V gene TRBV7-2, with 9 positions matching TRBD1. Germline CDR1 and CDR2: SGHTA and FQGNSA. The J segment lost 2 bases and the V segment lost 1 base, leaving 4 bases of the junction unmatched. There are 16 residues in the CDR3. CDR3 DNA sequence: TGTGCCAGCAGCTTAGGACAGGGGGTAAACACAGATACGCAGTATTTT. Amino acids: CASSLGQGVNTDTQYF.

This sequence joins TRBV7-8 and TRBJ2-1; tentative D call: TRBD2 (8 bases). V lost 2 bases, J lost 0 bases, and 20 bases lay in between. CDR3 length equals 19 residues. CDR1 and CDR2 from the germline V gene are SGHVS and FQNEAQ. The CDR3 protein is CASSLKVGGGQFSYNEQFF. CDR3 nucleotides: TGTGCCAGCAGCTTAAAGGTCGGGGGGGGACAGTTCTCCTACAATGAGCAGTTCTTC.

The V gene is TRBV7-2, the J gene TRBJ1-3; 9 bases are shared with TRBD1. The junction had 8 bases not matched to a gene; V was cut back by 3 bases and J by 8 bases. CDR3 length: 15 amino acids. Germline loops: CDR1 SGHTA, CDR2 FQGNSA. CDR3 coding DNA: TGTGCCAGCAGCTTGGGGGGACAGGGAGGGTACACCATATATTTT. This encodes CASSLGGQGGYTIYF.

This sequence joins TRBV7-2 and TRBJ1-3; D possibly corresponds to TRBD1 (5 bases). The CDR3 length is 15 residues. Germline loops: CDR1 SGHTA, CDR2 FQGNSA. The V end lost 2 bases, the J end lost 2 bases, and 10 bases lay between the germline ends. This CDR3 is CASSLTTGAGNTIYF. The CDR3 coding sequence is TGTGCCAGCAGCTTAACTACGGGGGCTGGAAACACCATATATTTT.

This clone showed up just a few times. This sequence joins TRBV7-2 and TRBJ1-1; the D is unclear. Germline assignment: CDR1 SGHTA and CDR2 FQGNSA. Trimming shortened V by 5 bases and J by 5 bases, and 12 bases separated the two germline ends. This CDR3 contains 13 residues. This CDR3 is CASSPRRNTEAFF. Here the CDR3 DNA reads TGTGCCAGCAGCCCGCGGAGAAATACTGAAGCTTTCTTT.

The J gene is TRBJ2-1, the V gene TRBV11-3; 9 nucleotides agree with TRBD1. Germline V gene lookup returns CDR1 SGHNT and CDR2 YENEEA. The CDR3 consists of 15 residues. V lost 5 bases and J lost 7; bases outside the gene matches: 9. CDR3 DNA: TGTGCCAGCAGCCTTGGACAGGGGAACTCGAATGAGCAGTTCTTC. It is translated as CASSLGQGNSNEQFF.

This chain joins TRBV6-6 and TRBJ1-4; D is perhaps TRBD1 (5 bases). V lost 5 bases, J lost 11 bases, and 9 bases lay in between. The CDR3 is made up of 11 amino acids. The germline CDR1 and CDR2 sequences are MNHNY and SVGAGI (reference sequence). CDR3 protein: CASSPGGKLFF. Here the CDR3 DNA reads TGTGCCAGCAGTCCCGGGGGGAAACTGTTTTTT.

This rearrangement joins TRBV6-4 to TRBJ2-2; possible D gene TRBD2, 5 bases. The germline V and J ends were trimmed by 5 bases and 4 bases, with 8 bases remaining between them. CDR1 is MRHNA, CDR2 SNTAGT, per germline. The CDR3 covers 13 residues. The CDR3 reads CASSMDSTGELFF. Here the CDR3 DNA reads TGTGCCAGCAGTATGGACTCCACCGGGGAGCTGTTTTTT.